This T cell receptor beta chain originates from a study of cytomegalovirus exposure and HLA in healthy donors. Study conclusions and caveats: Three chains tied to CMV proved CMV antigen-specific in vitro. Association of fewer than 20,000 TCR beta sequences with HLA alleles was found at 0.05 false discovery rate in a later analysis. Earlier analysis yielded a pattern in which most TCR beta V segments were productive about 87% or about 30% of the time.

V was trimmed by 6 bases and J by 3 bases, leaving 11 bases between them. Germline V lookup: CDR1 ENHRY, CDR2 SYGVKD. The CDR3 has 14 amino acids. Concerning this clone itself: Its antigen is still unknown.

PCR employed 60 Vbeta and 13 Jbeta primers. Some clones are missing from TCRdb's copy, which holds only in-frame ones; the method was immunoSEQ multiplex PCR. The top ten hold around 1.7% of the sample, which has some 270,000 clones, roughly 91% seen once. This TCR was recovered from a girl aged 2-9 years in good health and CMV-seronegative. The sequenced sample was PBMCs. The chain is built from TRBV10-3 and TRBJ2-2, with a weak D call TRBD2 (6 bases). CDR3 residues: CAISLTSDTGELFF. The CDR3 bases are TGTGCCATCAGCCTGACTAGTGACACCGGGGAGCTGTTTTTT.